This T cell receptor (beta chain) was obtained from a study of control samples from healthy donors and cancer patients. Produced via immunoSEQ multiplex PCR; TCRdb's table is partial and in-frame only. The sample yields 100,000 to 150,000 clones, roughly 90% seen once. Per germline, CDR1 MDHEN and CDR2 SYDVKM. This CDR3 is built from 14 residues. This clone showed up just once. One end of the junction is discordant with germline, which a read error may explain. V gene TRBV28 combines with J gene TRBJ2-7, with unresolved D. The TCR originated in a man aged 18 to 29 in good health. The sequencing input was blood. This CDR3 is CASSLPPASDEQYF. CDR3 nucleotide sequence: TGTGCCAGCAGTTTACCTCCAGCCTCCGACGAGCAGTACTTC.